This T cell receptor beta chain was sequenced during a study of radiation and T cells in renal cell carcinoma. The study's findings and limits: In blood, top tumor clones expanded by 2 weeks, shrinking by 4.

Documented time point: blood 4 weeks post-SBRT, at nephrectomy. Treatment described: 15 Gy SBRT to primary tumor, nephrectomy 4 weeks later. The tumor was a clear cell renal cell carcinoma. This CDR3 has 15 amino acids. The germline CDR1 and CDR2 sequences are LNHDA and SQIVND (reference sequence). Trimming removed 5 bases from V and 3 bases from J; junction bases left unmatched: 7. To note about this clone: The antigen is unknown.

Using immunoSEQ multiplex PCR, the repertoire was profiled, and TCRdb retains in-frame clones only, with some absent. The table records about 170,000 clones, about 87% of them present only once. The source is a woman between 45 and 65 years old with renal cell carcinoma. The sample here was blood, taken from a patient whose treatment included radiotherapy and nephrectomy. V usage is TRBV19 and J usage is TRBJ1-2; 9 bases map to TRBD1. The DNA for the CDR3 is TGTGCCAGTAGTTCCAAGGACAGGGGCGACTATGGCTACACCTTC. Translating it yields CASSSKDRGDYGYTF. The complete variable domain, with remaining parts taken from reference TRBV19 and TRBJ1-2, reads DGGITQSPKYLFRKEGQNVTLSCEQNLNHDAMYWYRQDPGQGLRLIYYSQIVNDFQKGDIAEGYSVSREKKESFPLTVTSAQKNPTAFYLCASSSKDRGDYGYTFGSGTRLTVV.